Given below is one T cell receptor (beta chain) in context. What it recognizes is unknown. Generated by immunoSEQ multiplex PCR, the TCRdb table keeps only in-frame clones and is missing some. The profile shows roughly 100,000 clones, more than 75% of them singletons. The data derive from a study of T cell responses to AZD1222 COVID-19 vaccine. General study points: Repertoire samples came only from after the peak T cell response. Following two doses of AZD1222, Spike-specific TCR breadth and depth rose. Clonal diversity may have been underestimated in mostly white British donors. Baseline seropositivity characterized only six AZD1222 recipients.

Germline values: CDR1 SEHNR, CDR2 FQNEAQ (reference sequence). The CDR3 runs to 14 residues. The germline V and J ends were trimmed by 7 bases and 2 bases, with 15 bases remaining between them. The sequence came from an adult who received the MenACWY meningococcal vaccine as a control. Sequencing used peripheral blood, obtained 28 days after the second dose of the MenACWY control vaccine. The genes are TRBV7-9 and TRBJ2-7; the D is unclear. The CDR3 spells CASTPEVHPYEQYF. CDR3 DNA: TGTGCCAGCACCCCAGAAGTCCATCCCTACGAGCAGTACTTC.